This passage covers 12 T cell receptor beta chains from one sample sequenced in a study of cytomegalovirus exposure and HLA in healthy donors. Profiling relied on immunoSEQ multiplex PCR, and the TCRdb table lists in-frame clones only, not all of them. The sample carries 130,000 or so clones, roughly 91% recorded once. The sequenced sample consisted of PBMCs. The receptor set was obtained from a man aged 25 to 40 in good health and CMV-seronegative.

The V gene is TRBV7-2, the J gene TRBJ2-1; 16 bases agree with TRBD2. The J segment lost 12 bases and the V segment lost 5 bases, leaving 4 bases of the junction unmatched. From germline, CDR1 is SGHTA and CDR2 FQGNSA. The CDR3 runs 14 residues. CDR3 DNA sequence: TGTGCCAGCAGCACGGGACTAGCGGGGGGGCGGCAGTTCTTC. Translating gives CASSTGLAGGRQFF.

The chain joins TRBV19 to TRBJ1-5, with D perhaps matching TRBD1 (5 bases). The V gene lost 7 bases and the J gene lost 0 bases, with 16 bases spanning the gap. The CDR3 runs 16 residues. Germline V gene data show CDR1 as LNHDA and CDR2 as SQIVND (reference sequence). In nucleotides, the CDR3 is TGTGCCAGTACCCCCGGCGGGGGGTATAGCAATCAGCCCCAGCATTTT. Translation gives CASTPGGGYSNQPQHF.

The sample holds a few counts of this clone. The V call is TRBV6-6, the J call TRBJ1-5; no reliable D call. The CDR3 is 13 residues long. Germline V gene sequence: CDR1 MNHNY, CDR2 SVGAGI (reference sequence). Trimming removed 4 bases at V and 7 bases at J, with 11 bases between. The CDR3 here is CASSSTQPQPQHF. The CDR3 coding sequence is TGTGCCAGCAGTTCGACACAGCCACAGCCCCAGCATTTT.

CDR3 sequence reads: CASSEDRGYEQYF. The CDR3 bases are TGTGCCAGCAGCGAGGACAGGGGCTACGAGCAGTACTTC. The chain employs TRBV5-4 and TRBJ2-7; 9 positions match TRBD1. Germline V gene data show CDR1 as SGHNT and CDR2 as YYREEE (reference sequence). V gave up 4 bases and J gave up 3 bases; unmatched junction bases: 2. The CDR3 consists of 13 residues. Complete variable domain (other parts from reference TRBV5-4 and TRBJ2-7): ETGVTQSPTHLIKTRGQQVTLRCSSQSGHNTVSWYQQALGQGPQFIFQYYREEENGRGNFPPRFSGLQFPNYSSELNVNALELDDSALYLCASSEDRGYEQYFGPGTRLTVT.

V usage is TRBV5-6 and J usage is TRBJ2-7; 10 bases agree with TRBD2. Per the germline V gene, CDR1 is SGHDT and CDR2 is YYEEEE. The CDR3 covers 18 residues. The V and J ends lost 4 bases and 2 bases, in that order; junction bases with no gene match: 15. The CDR3 reads CASSPSPGTSETPYEQYF. In DNA, the CDR3 is TGTGCCAGCAGCCCCTCTCCGGGGACTAGCGAGACCCCCTACGAGCAGTACTTC.

CDR3 sequence: CASKRAGSSRTGELFF. The CDR3 nucleotides read TGTGCCAGCAAAAGGGCAGGGTCTAGTCGCACCGGGGAGCTGTTTTTT. The chain combines TRBV2 with TRBJ2-2, with D possibly TRBD1 on 5 matching bases. Trimming stripped 7 bases from V and 4 bases from J, with 19 bases between. The CDR3 sequence is 16 residues long. Germline loops: CDR1 SNHLY, CDR2 FYNNEI.

The chain combines TRBV4-3 with TRBJ1-1; 8 positions match TRBD1. CDR1 is LGHNA and CDR2 is YSLEER in the germline V gene. CDR3 length: 14 residues. Trimming removed 5 bases from V and 3 bases from J; junction bases left unmatched: 5. For the CDR3, the DNA is TGCGCCAGCAGCGCGACAGGGGACTACACTGAAGCTTTCTTT. Encoded protein: CASSATGDYTEAFF.

V gene TRBV9 combines with J gene TRBJ2-1; TRBD1 matches 9 bases. CDR3 length: 14 residues. Trimming removed 5 bases from V and 6 bases from J; junction bases left unmatched: 6. The germline gives CDR1 SGDLS, CDR2 YYNGEE. The CDR3 loop reads CASSGQGFFNEQFF. DNA for the CDR3: TGTGCCAGCAGTGGACAGGGGTTCTTCAATGAGCAGTTCTTC. Supplemented by reference TRBV9 and TRBJ2-1, the full variable domain reads DSGVTQTPKHLITATGQRVTLRCSPRSGDLSVYWYQQSLDQGLQFLIQYYNGEERAKGNILERFSAQQFPDLHSELNLSSLELGDSALYFCASSGQGFFNEQFFGPGTRLTVL.

The rearrangement links TRBV25-1 to TRBJ2-2, with a weak D call TRBD1 (5 bases). There are 11 residues in the CDR3. Between the trimmed V and J ends, which lost 7 bases and 6 bases, there was a span of 6 bases. The V gene's germline CDR1 is MGHDK and CDR2 SYGVNS. CDR3 sequence reads: CASKGAGELFF. The CDR3 region has the DNA TGTGCCAGCAAAGGGGCCGGGGAGCTGTTTTTT.

This clone turned up a few times. The genes are TRBV6-6 and TRBJ1-2; a possible D gene is TRBD1 (5 bases). CDR1 is MNHNY and CDR2 is SVGAGI in the germline V gene (reference sequence). CDR3 length: 14 residues. V was shortened by 7 bases and J by 6 bases, with 18 bases between the two germline ends. CDR3 nucleotide sequence: TGTGCCAGCACCCCGGGGGTGGTCGGCCATGGCTACACCTTC. It is translated as CASTPGVVGHGYTF.

V gene TRBV7-9 combines with J gene TRBJ1-1; TRBD1 is a possible D gene (6 bases). V was trimmed by 5 bases and J by 1 base, leaving 14 bases between them. The CDR3 totals 15 residues. Germline loops: CDR1 SEHNR, CDR2 FQNEAQ (reference sequence). The CDR3 region has the DNA TGTGCCAGCAGCGATCCGGGACACGAGAACACTGAAGCTTTCTTT. Encoded protein: CASSDPGHENTEAFF. The full variable domain, in which reference TRBV7-9 and TRBJ1-1 provide the parts outside the CDR3, is DTGVSQNPRHKITKRGQNVTFRCDPISEHNRLYWYRQTLGQGPEFLTYFQNEAQLEKSRLLSDRFSAERPKGSFSTLEIQRTEQGDSAMYLCASSDPGHENTEAFFGQGTRLTVV.

The CDR3 is CASSLVANTEAFF. The CDR3 bases are TGTGCCAGCAGCTTGGTGGCGAACACTGAAGCTTTCTTT. The rearrangement joins TRBV5-6 to TRBJ1-1, with unresolved D. CDR3 size: 13 residues. The V gene's germline CDR1 is SGHDT and CDR2 YYEEEE. Trimming left V 0 bases short and J 1 base short, with 4 bases between. Complete variable domain (other parts from reference TRBV5-6 and TRBJ1-1): DAGVTQSPTHLIKTRGQQVTLRCSPKSGHDTVSWYQQALGQGPQFIFQYYEEEERQRGNFPDRFSGHQFPNYSSELNVNALLLGDSALYLCASSLVANTEAFFGQGTRLTVV.